The source of this TCR beta chain is a study of PD-1 blockade in classical Hodgkin lymphoma. Study-level findings and limits: What drove the repertoire differences, possibly disease activity or prior therapy, has not been defined. Reports described newly diagnosed patients as having lower baseline TCR diversity than healthy donors. Those achieving complete response showed baseline diversity like newly diagnosed patients. Exclusion was the outcome for patients who began nivolumab under 1 year after ASCT.

Comments on this clone: Antigen unknown.

Every single patient, without exception, relapsed after autologous stem cell transplantation, and brentuximab vedotin exposure varied. The data were produced by immunoSEQ multiplex PCR, yet TCRdb's version contains in-frame clones alone and is incomplete. The sample includes 45,000 to 55,000 clones, 81% of them seen just once. The CDR3 has 18 residues. Germline V lookup: CDR1 SGHVS, CDR2 FNYEAQ. V shed 2 bases and J shed 4 bases, with 21 bases lying between them. The source material was peripheral blood mononuclear cells (PBMCs), sampled at baseline. This receptor was obtained from a human donor with classical Hodgkin lymphoma. The chain links TRBV7-6 to TRBJ2-1, with a possible D match to TRBD2 (5 bases). The CDR3 spells CASSLRVERLRKYNEQFF. The CDR3 DNA follows: TGTGCCAGCAGCTTAAGGGTCGAGCGACTAAGGAAGTACAATGAGCAGTTCTTC. Together with reference TRBV7-6 and TRBJ2-1, the CDR3 gives the full variable domain: GAGVSQSPRYKVTKRGQDVALRCDPISGHVSLYWYRQALGQGPEFLTYFNYEAQQDKSGLPNDRFSAERPEGSISTLTIQRTEQRDSAMYRCASSLRVERLRKYNEQFFGPGTRLTVL.